These T cell receptor beta chains were read from a single sample in a study of OX40 agonist ivuxolimab in advanced cancers. TCRdb keeps only in-frame clones here, not all; method: immunoSEQ multiplex PCR. The data show approximately 40,000 clones, 65% to 85% seen once. The input for sequencing was CD4+ or CD8+ T cells sorted from blood, taken in a trial of the OX40 agonist ivuxolimab. These TCRs come from an adult with an advanced solid tumor such as melanoma, head and neck, liver or kidney cancer. The conserved cysteine and the conserved F or W are not part of the CDR3 here.

TRBV6-1,ASSFGGTQY
TRBV28,ASSRPDSPYQPQH
TRBV5-4,ASSSTPYEQY
TRBV7-9,ASSSSGRSYEQY
TRBV7-9,ASSLSNQPQH
TRBV9,ASSPTGRHEQY
TRBV6-6,ASSYEYTGELF
TRBV5-6,ASSLGGYYNEQF
TRBV7-9,ASSLEEKRETQY
TRBV30,AWSSAFEAEQY
TRBV28,ASSQDSDTQY
TRBV27,ASSALQETNYGYT
TRBV28,ASSGTQLPNQPQH
TRBV7-9,ASSLAGGQPQH
TRBV5-4,ASSSGQGTNYGYT
TRBV2,ASSIEVSNQPQH
TRBV4-1,ASSQGSLGNYGYT
TRBV4-1,ASSQVQNHGYGYT
TRBV28,ASSLTSGGAYEQY
TRBV28,ASSSTWGQPQH
TRBV6-6,ASSYSQGGTGELF
TRBV29-1,SVEDPRLGQIMNTEAF
TRBV7-9,ASSLQGGGAYEQY
TRBV7-8,ASSPKPGVADLPSYNEQF
TRBV27,ASSPTSVDLYTDTQY